A single sample gave rise to the 16 T cell receptor beta chains below, sequenced in a study of monozygotic twins with cystic fibrosis. Sequencing used immunoSEQ multiplex PCR; TCRdb keeps in-frame clones, though not all of them. The sample lists tens of thousands of clones, approximately 90% occurring once. The sequencing input was blood. These receptors were taken from a girl aged 2 to 9 with cystic fibrosis.

The chain carries TRBV6-5 and TRBJ2-7, with a tentative D call TRBD2 (5 bases). CDR1 and CDR2 (germline): MNHEY, SVGAGI. The CDR3 loop spans 10 amino acids. V gave up 8 bases and J gave up 11 bases, with 13 bases separating them. Here the CDR3 reads CASGRAVKYF. CDR3 DNA sequence: TGTGCCAGCGGGAGAGCCGTTAAGTACTTC.

Turning to this clone: Germline and junction disagree at one end, which may indicate a read error. The genes are TRBV13 and TRBJ1-2, with D maybe TRBD1 (5 bases). This CDR3 spans 16 amino acids. Per the germline V gene, CDR1 is PRHDT and CDR2 is FYEKMQ (reference sequence). The CDR3 DNA is TGTGCCAGCAGCTACCCTATGGGGCCTCTAAAAACACCGGCCGCCTTC. Residues: CASSYPMGPLKTPAAF.

CDR3 DNA: TGTGCCAGCAGTTTAGGGGTCGGGGCTACAGATACGCAGTATTTT. As protein: CASSLGVGATDTQYF. The rearrangement joins TRBV28 to TRBJ2-3; possibly TRBD1 or TRBD2 for D (5 bases each). The V gene lost 2 bases and the J gene lost 3 bases, with 12 bases spanning the gap. In germline, CDR1 is MDHEN, CDR2 SYDVKM. This CDR3 spans 15 amino acids.

This chain uses TRBV2 with TRBJ1-5; 12 bases line up with TRBD1. The CDR3 has 14 residues. V shed 9 bases and J 5 bases; nucleotides not matched to a gene: 5. Germline-derived CDR1 and CDR2 are SNHLY and FYNNEI. CDR3 residues: CASTGTGGDQPQHF. CDR3 DNA: TGTGCCAGTACCGGGACAGGGGGCGATCAGCCCCAGCATTTT.

The rearrangement links TRBV7-6 to TRBJ1-1; D possibly corresponds to TRBD1 (5 bases). Germline values: CDR1 SGHVS, CDR2 FNYEAQ. V lost 3 bases, J lost 1 base, and 9 bases lay in between. The CDR3 is made up of 14 amino acids. The CDR3 nucleotides are TGTGCCAGCAGCTTGGCAGGGCGGAACACTGAAGCTTTCTTT. This translates into CASSLAGRNTEAFF.

This chain connects TRBV4-3 to TRBJ1-6, with D possibly TRBD1 on 5 matching bases. The CDR3 has 17 amino acids. CDR1 is LGHNA, CDR2 YSLEER, per germline. Trimming pared 4 bases from V and 8 bases from J, leaving 21 bases between. The chain's CDR3 is CASSRTWAFTKDSPLHF. CDR3 nucleotide sequence: TGCGCCAGCAGCCGGACATGGGCATTCACCAAGGATTCACCCCTCCACTTT.

This chain links TRBV6-1 with TRBJ2-2, with D perhaps TRBD1 (6 bases). From germline, CDR1 is MNHNS and CDR2 SASEGT. This CDR3 spans 15 amino acids. The V gene lost 3 bases and the J gene lost 3 bases, with 11 bases spanning the gap. CDR3 sequence (DNA): TGTGCCAGCAGTGACAGGGGAGTGTACACCGGGGAGCTGTTTTTT. Translating it yields CASSDRGVYTGELFF.

There are a few counts of this clone. The chain links TRBV7-9 to TRBJ1-1; TRBD1 agrees at 8 bases. CDR1 SEHNR and CDR2 FQNEAQ come from the germline V gene (reference sequence). The V gene end was trimmed by 1 base and the J gene end by 1 base; junction bases not matched to a gene: 5. The CDR3 extends over 16 amino acids. The CDR3 DNA reads as TGTGCCAGCAGCTTAGGGGCCGGGACAGGGAACACTGAAGCTTTCTTT. Translating gives CASSLGAGTGNTEAFF. The variable domain in full, completed from reference TRBV7-9 and TRBJ1-1, reads DTGVSQNPRHKITKRGQNVTFRCDPISEHNRLYWYRQTLGQGPEFLTYFQNEAQLEKSRLLSDRFSAERPKGSFSTLEIQRTEQGDSAMYLCASSLGAGTGNTEAFFGQGTRLTVV.

The rearrangement uses TRBV14 and TRBJ1-6; D ambiguous. CDR1 and CDR2 (germline): SGHDN, FVKESK. With 0 bases removed from V and 10 bases from J, the gap between germline ends came to 4 bases. The CDR3 contains 12 residues. CDR3 DNA sequence: TGTGCCAGCAGCCAAGAGTTATCACCCCTCCACTTT. Protein product: CASSQELSPLHF.

The V gene is TRBV5-1, the J gene TRBJ1-1, with 8 bases fitting TRBD1. The CDR3 loop spans 17 amino acids. The germline V gene encodes CDR1 SGHRS and CDR2 YFSETQ. V dropped 4 bases and J dropped 4; count of bases not matched to a gene: 15. DNA for the CDR3: TGCGCCAGCAGCGAAAATCCAGGGGGCGGGCCGGTCACTGAAGCTTTCTTT. Amino acids: CASSENPGGGPVTEAFF.

The chain employs TRBV10-3 and TRBJ2-5; TRBD1 agrees at 7 bases. The CDR3 is 14 residues long. CDR1 and CDR2 from the germline V gene are ENHRY and SYGVKD. V lost 10 bases, J lost 1 base, and 9 bases stayed unmatched. The CDR3 bases are TGTGCCAGCGGACAGGCCCTGCCCCAAGAGACCCAGTACTTC. Translated, it gives CASGQALPQETQYF.

The rearrangement uses TRBV27 and TRBJ2-7, with D maybe TRBD1 (6 bases). Looked up from germline, CDR1 is MNHEY and CDR2 is SMNVEV (reference sequence). V lost 5 bases to trimming and J lost 2 bases, with 13 bases between them. This CDR3 is 14 amino acids long. Here the CDR3 DNA reads TGTGCCAGCAGTGCAAAACAGGGAACCTACGAGCAGTACTTC. Translating it yields CASSAKQGTYEQYF.

The rearrangement uses TRBV10-3 and TRBJ1-1; TRBD1 aligns across 10 bases. Losses at the gene ends were 6 bases for V and 5 bases for J; bases not matched to a gene: 6. The CDR3 sequence is 14 residues long. Germline V gives CDR1 ENHRY, CDR2 SYGVKD. The CDR3 loop is CAIRGQGLGTEAFF. As DNA, the CDR3 is TGTGCCATCAGGGGACAGGGGCTGGGGACTGAAGCTTTCTTT.

The chain couples TRBV9 to TRBJ1-1, with D tentatively TRBD1 (5 bases). The V end lost 4 bases, the J end lost 7 bases, and 14 bases lay between the germline ends. This CDR3 comprises 13 residues. Germline V CDR1 and CDR2: SGDLS, YYNGEE. CDR3 residues: CASSPRSDSEAFF. The CDR3 DNA is TGTGCCAGCAGCCCTCGGTCAGACAGTGAAGCTTTCTTT.

This chain joins TRBV2 and TRBJ2-1; D may correspond to TRBD1 or TRBD2 (5 bases each). The V gene lost 2 bases and the J gene lost 2 bases, with 7 bases spanning the gap. Germline V CDR1 and CDR2: SNHLY, FYNNEI. This CDR3 is built from 14 residues. CDR3 loop: CASSEQGPYNEQFF. CDR3 DNA sequence: TGTGCCAGCAGTGAACAGGGACCCTACAATGAGCAGTTCTTC.

This clone appeared a single time. The chain combines TRBV4-1 with TRBJ1-2; D ambiguous. Trimming cost V 4 bases and J 5 bases, with 14 bases left between them. CDR1 MGHRA and CDR2 YSYEKL come from the germline V gene. This CDR3 comprises 14 residues. CDR3 DNA sequence: TGCGCCAGCAGCCCCGGGGAGGCGACTTATGGCTACACCTTC. Translating gives CASSPGEATYGYTF.